This T cell receptor (beta chain) was identified during a study of cytomegalovirus exposure and HLA in healthy donors. Whole-study context: Membership in the Caucasian-associated ancestry cluster was found for about 80% of approximately 380 genotyped donors. Study-level findings and limits: A later analysis, which compared TCR beta chains of equal frequency, found the HLA-associated ones more clonally expanded.

Worth noting for this clone: Antigen specificity is unknown.

The PCR was carried out with 60 Vbeta primers and 13 Jbeta primers. Only in-frame clones appear in the TCRdb table, and some are missing; sequencing was by immunoSEQ multiplex PCR. The sample has around 100,000 clones, around 73% seen once. These donors counted as nominally healthy when sampled, but unrecorded immune exposures were likely. J lost 6 bases, V lost 3 bases, and 4 bases had no gene match. Per the germline V gene, CDR1 is LNHDA and CDR2 is SQIVND (reference sequence). The CDR3 spans 13 residues. The sample consisted of PBMCs. This chain links TRBV19 with TRBJ2-7; 8 bases are a match to TRBD1. This receptor was taken from a woman aged 40 to 50 in good health and CMV-seronegative. The CDR3 here is CASSIRTGFEQYF. CDR3 DNA sequence: TGTGCCAGTAGTATTCGGACAGGGTTCGAGCAGTACTTC.